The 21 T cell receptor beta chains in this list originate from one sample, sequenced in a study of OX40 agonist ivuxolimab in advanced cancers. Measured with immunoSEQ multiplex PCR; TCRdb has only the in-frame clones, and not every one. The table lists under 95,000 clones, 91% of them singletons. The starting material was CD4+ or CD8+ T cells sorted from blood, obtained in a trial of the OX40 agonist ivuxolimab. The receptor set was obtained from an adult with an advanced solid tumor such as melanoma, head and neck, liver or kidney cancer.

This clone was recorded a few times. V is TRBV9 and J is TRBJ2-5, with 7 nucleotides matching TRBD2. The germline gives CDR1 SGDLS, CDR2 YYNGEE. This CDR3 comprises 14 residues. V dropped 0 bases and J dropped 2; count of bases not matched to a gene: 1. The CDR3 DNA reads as TGTGCCAGCAGCGTAGCGGGAGGACAAGAGACCCAGTACTTC. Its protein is CASSVAGGQETQYF.

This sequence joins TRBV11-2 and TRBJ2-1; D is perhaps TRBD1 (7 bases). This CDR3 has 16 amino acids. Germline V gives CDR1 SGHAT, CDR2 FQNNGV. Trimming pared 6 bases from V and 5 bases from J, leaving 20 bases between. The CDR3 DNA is TGTGCCAGCAGTCCAGGGGGGCTAGCGAGGAACAATGAGCAGTTCTTC. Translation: CASSPGGLARNNEQFF.

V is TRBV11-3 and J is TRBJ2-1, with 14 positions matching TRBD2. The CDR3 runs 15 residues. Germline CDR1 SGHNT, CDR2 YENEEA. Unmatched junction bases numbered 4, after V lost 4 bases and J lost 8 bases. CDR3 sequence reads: CASSWGTSGGYEQFF. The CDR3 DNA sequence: TGTGCCAGCAGCTGGGGGACTAGCGGGGGCTATGAGCAGTTCTTC.

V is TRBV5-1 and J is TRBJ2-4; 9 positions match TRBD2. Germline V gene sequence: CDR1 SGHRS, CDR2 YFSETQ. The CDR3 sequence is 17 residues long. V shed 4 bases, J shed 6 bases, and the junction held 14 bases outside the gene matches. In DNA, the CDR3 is TGCGCCAGCAGCCCATACCCTTCATTGACTAGCGGAAACATTCAGTACTTC. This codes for CASSPYPSLTSGNIQYF. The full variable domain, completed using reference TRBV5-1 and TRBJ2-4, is KAGVTQTPRYLIKTRGQQVTLSCSPISGHRSVSWYQQTPGQGLQFLFEYFSETQRNKGNFPGRFSGRQFSNSRSEMNVSTLELGDSALYLCASSPYPSLTSGNIQYFGAGTRLSVL.

The CDR3 loop reads CASSRAGVRGEQFF. The CDR3 bases are TGTGCCAGCAGTCGAGCGGGAGTCAGAGGTGAGCAGTTCTTC. V and J are TRBV28 and TRBJ2-1; 8 positions match TRBD2. Germline CDR1 and CDR2: MDHEN and SYDVKM. Germline trimming cut 5 bases from V and 9 bases from J; bases unmatched to any gene: 9. The CDR3 is made up of 14 amino acids.

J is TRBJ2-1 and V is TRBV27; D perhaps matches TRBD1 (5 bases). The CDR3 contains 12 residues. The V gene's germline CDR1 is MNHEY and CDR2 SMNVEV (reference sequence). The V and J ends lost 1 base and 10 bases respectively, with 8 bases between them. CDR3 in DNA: TGTGCCAGCAGTTTATATAGGGGAGAGCAGTTCTTC. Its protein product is CASSLYRGEQFF.

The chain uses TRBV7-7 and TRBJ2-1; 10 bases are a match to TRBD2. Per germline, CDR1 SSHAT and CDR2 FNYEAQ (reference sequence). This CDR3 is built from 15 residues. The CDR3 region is CASSSGGGSYNEQFF. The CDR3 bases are TGTGCTAGCTCTAGCGGGGGAGGCTCCTACAATGAGCAGTTCTTC.

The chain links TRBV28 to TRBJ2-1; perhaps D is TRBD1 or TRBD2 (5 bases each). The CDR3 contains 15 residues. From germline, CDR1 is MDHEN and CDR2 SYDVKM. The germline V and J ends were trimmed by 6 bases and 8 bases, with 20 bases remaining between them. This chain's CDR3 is CASRPAGTLYDEQFF. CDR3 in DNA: TGTGCCAGCAGACCGGCCGGGACGCTTTATGATGAGCAGTTCTTC.

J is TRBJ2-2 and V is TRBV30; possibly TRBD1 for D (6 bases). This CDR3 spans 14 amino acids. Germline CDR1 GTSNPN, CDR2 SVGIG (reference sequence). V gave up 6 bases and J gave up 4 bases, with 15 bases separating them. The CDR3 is CACWAGEGTGELFF. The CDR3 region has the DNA TGTGCCTGCTGGGCAGGGGAAGGCACCGGGGAGCTGTTTTTT.

This CDR3 reads CASSLGGFYGYTF. The CDR3 coding sequence is TGTGCCAGCAGCTTAGGAGGTTTCTATGGCTACACCTTC. V and J are TRBV7-8 and TRBJ1-2; D ambiguous. CDR1 and CDR2 from the germline V gene are SGHVS and FQNEAQ. Trimming removed 1 base at V and 4 bases at J, with 7 bases between. The CDR3 sequence is 13 residues long.

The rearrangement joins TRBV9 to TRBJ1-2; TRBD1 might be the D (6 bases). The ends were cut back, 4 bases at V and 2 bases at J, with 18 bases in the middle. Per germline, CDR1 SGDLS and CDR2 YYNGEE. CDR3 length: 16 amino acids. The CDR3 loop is CASSPGAGLGNYGYTF. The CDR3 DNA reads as TGTGCCAGCAGCCCGGGGGCTGGCCTAGGAAACTATGGCTACACCTTC.

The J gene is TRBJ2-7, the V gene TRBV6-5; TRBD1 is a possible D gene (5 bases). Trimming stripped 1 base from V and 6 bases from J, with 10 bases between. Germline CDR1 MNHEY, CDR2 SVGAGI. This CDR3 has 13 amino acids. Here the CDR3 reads CASSYYSGREQYF. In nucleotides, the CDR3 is TGTGCCAGCAGTTACTATTCAGGGCGCGAGCAGTACTTC.

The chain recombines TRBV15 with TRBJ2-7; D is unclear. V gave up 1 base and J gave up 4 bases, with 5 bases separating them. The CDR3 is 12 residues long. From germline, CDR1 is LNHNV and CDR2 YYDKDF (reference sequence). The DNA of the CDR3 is TGTGCCACCAGCAGAGGAGCATACGAGCAGTACTTC. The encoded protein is CATSRGAYEQYF.

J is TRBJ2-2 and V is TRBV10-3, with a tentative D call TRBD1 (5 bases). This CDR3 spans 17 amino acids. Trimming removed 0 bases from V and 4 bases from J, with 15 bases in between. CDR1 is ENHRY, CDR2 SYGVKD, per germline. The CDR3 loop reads CAISESGAQRGTGELFF. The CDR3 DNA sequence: TGTGCCATCAGTGAGTCAGGGGCCCAACGCGGCACCGGGGAGCTGTTTTTT.

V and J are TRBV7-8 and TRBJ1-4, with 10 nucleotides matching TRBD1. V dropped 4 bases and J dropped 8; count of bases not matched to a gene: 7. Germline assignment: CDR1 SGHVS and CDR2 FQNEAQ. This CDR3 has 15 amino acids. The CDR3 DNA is TGTGCCAGCAGCTCCGATGACAGGGGGCGAGAAAAACTGTTTTTT. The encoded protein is CASSSDDRGREKLFF.

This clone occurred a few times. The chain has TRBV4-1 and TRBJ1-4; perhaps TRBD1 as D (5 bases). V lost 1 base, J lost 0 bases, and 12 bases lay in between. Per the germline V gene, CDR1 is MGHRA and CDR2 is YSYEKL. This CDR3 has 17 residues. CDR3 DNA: TGCGCCAGCAGCCAAGCGTTGGGGGGAGCAACTAATGAAAAACTGTTTTTT. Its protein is CASSQALGGATNEKLFF.

CDR3 region: CASSPSVSHNEQFF. CDR3 nucleotide sequence: TGTGCCAGCTCACCCTCAGTAAGTCACAATGAGCAGTTCTTC. The rearrangement links TRBV18 to TRBJ2-1; D unresolved. Germline V gives CDR1 KGHSH, CDR2 LQKENI. The V end was cut by 3 bases, the J end by 5 bases, with 11 bases between. The CDR3 totals 14 residues.

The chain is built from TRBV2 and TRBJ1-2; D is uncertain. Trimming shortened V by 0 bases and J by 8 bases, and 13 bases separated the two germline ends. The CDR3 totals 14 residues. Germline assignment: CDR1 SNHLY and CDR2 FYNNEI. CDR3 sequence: CASSEASRVRGYTF. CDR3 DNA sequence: TGTGCCAGCAGTGAAGCGTCACGGGTTCGAGGCTACACCTTC.

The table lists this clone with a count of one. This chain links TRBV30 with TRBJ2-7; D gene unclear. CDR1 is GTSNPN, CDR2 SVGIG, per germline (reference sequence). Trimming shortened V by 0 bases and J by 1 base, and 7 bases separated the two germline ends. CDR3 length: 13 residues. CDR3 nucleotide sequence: TGTGCCTGGAGTGTAGGCCAGTCCTACGAGCAGTACTTC. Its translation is CAWSVGQSYEQYF.

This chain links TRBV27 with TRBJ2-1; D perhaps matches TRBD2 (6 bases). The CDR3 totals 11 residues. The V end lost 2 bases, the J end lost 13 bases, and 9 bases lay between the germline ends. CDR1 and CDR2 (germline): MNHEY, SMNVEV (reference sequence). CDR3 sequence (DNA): TGTGCCAGCAGTTTAGGGGGGTACCAGTTCTTC. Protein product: CASSLGGYQFF.

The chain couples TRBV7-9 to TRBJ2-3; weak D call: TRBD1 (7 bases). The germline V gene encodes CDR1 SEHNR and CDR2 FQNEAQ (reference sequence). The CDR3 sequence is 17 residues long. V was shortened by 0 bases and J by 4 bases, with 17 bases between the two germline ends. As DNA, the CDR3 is TGTGCCAGCAGCTTAGCAAAAGGCAGGGGGACTGCAGATACGCAGTATTTT. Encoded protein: CASSLAKGRGTADTQYF.